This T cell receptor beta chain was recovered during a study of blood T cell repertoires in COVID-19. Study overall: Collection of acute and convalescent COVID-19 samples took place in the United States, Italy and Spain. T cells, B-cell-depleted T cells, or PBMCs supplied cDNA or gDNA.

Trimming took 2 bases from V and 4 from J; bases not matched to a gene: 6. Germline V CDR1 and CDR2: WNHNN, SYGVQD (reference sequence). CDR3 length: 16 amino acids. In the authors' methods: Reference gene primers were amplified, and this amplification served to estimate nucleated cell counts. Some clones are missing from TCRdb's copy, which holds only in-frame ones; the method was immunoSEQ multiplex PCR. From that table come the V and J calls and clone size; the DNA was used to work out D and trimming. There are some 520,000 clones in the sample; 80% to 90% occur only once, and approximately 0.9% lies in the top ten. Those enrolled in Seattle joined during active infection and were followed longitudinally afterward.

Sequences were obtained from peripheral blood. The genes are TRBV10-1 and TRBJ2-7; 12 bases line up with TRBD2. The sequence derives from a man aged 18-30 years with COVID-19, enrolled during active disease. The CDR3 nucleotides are TGCGCCAGCAGTGAGAGACTAGCGGGAGTAGGTTACGAGCAGTACTTC. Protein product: CASSERLAGVGYEQYF.